The 26 T cell receptor beta chains presented below share a single source sample, sequenced in a study of T cells after posttransplantation cyclophosphamide. The method was immunoSEQ multiplex PCR; TCRdb's version includes in-frame clones alone and lacks a portion of them. This sample has a few thousand clones, with about two thirds found just once. Specimen: memory CD8+ T cells sorted from blood. These receptor sequences come from a woman aged 60-75 years in good health, CMV-negative, and a related stem cell transplant donor.

This CDR3 reads CASSGGLGNQPQHF. The CDR3 DNA is TGTGCCAGCAGCGGGGGGTTGGGCAATCAGCCCCAGCATTTT. The chain carries TRBV7-2 and TRBJ1-5; a weak D match, TRBD1 (5 bases). The CDR3 runs 14 residues. Trimming stripped 5 bases from V and 2 bases from J, with 10 bases between. CDR1 is SGHTA and CDR2 is FQGNSA in the germline V gene.

A single count supports this clone. The chain carries TRBV14 and TRBJ2-1; 8 bases match TRBD2. Germline lookup yields CDR1 SGHDN and CDR2 FVKESK. J gave up 6 bases and V 4 bases, and 11 bases lay outside the gene matches. The CDR3 length is 16 residues. The CDR3 loop is CASSPATGLGANEQFF. In nucleotides, the CDR3 is TGTGCCAGCAGCCCAGCTACGGGACTAGGCGCCAATGAGCAGTTCTTC.

This clone was counted a few times. The chain has TRBV29-1 and TRBJ1-4, with D unresolved. The V gene's germline CDR1 is SQVTM and CDR2 ANQGSEA. Trimming removed 6 bases from V and 4 bases from J, with 15 bases in between. The CDR3 is 14 residues long. The CDR3 coding sequence is TGCAGCGTCTTTTTGGGAGGGAGTAATGAAAAACTGTTTTTT. This codes for CSVFLGGSNEKLFF.

This clone was counted only a few times. J is TRBJ1-1 and V is TRBV19; 7 bases fit TRBD1. The CDR3 totals 13 residues. J was trimmed by 5 bases and V by 6 bases; bases with no gene match: 6. From germline, CDR1 is LNHDA and CDR2 SQIVND (reference sequence). This CDR3 reads CASSLSGGTEAFF. CDR3 nucleotides: TGTGCCAGTAGCCTCTCAGGGGGGACTGAAGCTTTCTTT. The full variable domain, rest sourced from reference TRBV19 and TRBJ1-1, is DGGITQSPKYLFRKEGQNVTLSCEQNLNHDAMYWYRQDPGQGLRLIYYSQIVNDFQKGDIAEGYSVSREKKESFPLTVTSAQKNPTAFYLCASSLSGGTEAFFGQGTRLTVV.

The CDR3 DNA is TGTGCCAGCAGTTACGGGGGGGCCGTTTTTAACACTGAAGCTTTCTTT. This encodes CASSYGGAVFNTEAFF. The chain employs TRBV6-5 and TRBJ1-1, with D tentatively TRBD1 (6 bases). The CDR3 has 16 residues. Germline values: CDR1 MNHEY, CDR2 SVGAGI. Trimming cost V 2 bases and J 2 bases, with 15 bases left between them.

The chain recombines TRBV6-5 with TRBJ2-7, with 7 bases lining up with TRBD1. With V trimmed by 2 bases and J by 2 bases, 3 bases remained unmatched. The CDR3 loop spans 14 amino acids. CDR1 MNHEY and CDR2 SVGAGI come from the germline V gene. The CDR3, as DNA: TGTGCCAGCAGTTACGGCCAGGGGGCCTACGAGCAGTACTTC. Residues: CASSYGQGAYEQYF.

The chain uses TRBV5-1 and TRBJ2-7, with TRBD2 matching 14 bases. Germline V CDR1 and CDR2: SGHRS, YFSETQ. The CDR3 sequence is 16 residues long. With V trimmed by 2 bases and J by 3 bases, 4 bases remained unmatched. The CDR3 here is CASSLATSGRDYEQYF. CDR3 bases: TGCGCCAGCAGCTTAGCGACTAGCGGGAGGGACTACGAGCAGTACTTC.

In nucleotides, the CDR3 is TGTGCCAGCAGCCTGGCTAGCGGGGGGCGCAATGAGCAGTTCTTC. It codes for CASSLASGGRNEQFF. This sequence joins TRBV7-6 and TRBJ2-1; 11 bases are a match to TRBD2. Per the germline V gene, CDR1 is SGHVS and CDR2 is FNYEAQ. The CDR3 extends over 15 amino acids. V was pared by 5 bases and J by 6 bases, with 6 bases of the junction left unmatched.

V usage is TRBV4-3 and J usage is TRBJ2-7; tentatively, D is TRBD1 (6 bases). CDR1 LGHNA and CDR2 YSLEER come from the germline V gene. CDR3 length equals 13 residues. Deletions cut 4 bases from V and 8 bases from J, with 15 bases between. The CDR3 reads CASSPEFRGKQYF. For the CDR3, the DNA is TGCGCCAGCAGCCCAGAATTCAGGGGCAAGCAGTACTTC.

This rearrangement joins TRBV4-1 to TRBJ2-7; a possible D gene is TRBD2 (5 bases). V gave up 3 bases and J gave up 7 bases, with 13 bases separating them. Per germline, CDR1 MGHRA and CDR2 YSYEKL. The CDR3 length is 13 residues. CDR3 nucleotides: TGCGCCAGCAGCCAGAGAGGCGGGTGGGAGCAGTACTTC. Translating it yields CASSQRGGWEQYF.

V and J are TRBV10-3 and TRBJ1-2, with 8 bases that match TRBD1. J lost 6 bases, V lost 7 bases, and 7 bases had no gene match. Germline V gene sequence: CDR1 ENHRY, CDR2 SYGVKD. This CDR3 is 13 amino acids long. Written as DNA, the CDR3 is TGTGCCATCACTGACGGACAGGGCCATGGCTACACCTTC. It is translated as CAITDGQGHGYTF.

About this clone itself: Other DNA sequences from this sample encode an identical CDR3 as well. The rearrangement uses TRBV5-8 and TRBJ1-1; 9 bases fit TRBD1. CDR1 is SGHTS and CDR2 is YDEGEE in the germline V gene. Unmatched junction bases numbered 5, after V lost 0 bases and J lost 8 bases. This CDR3 is built from 14 residues. The CDR3 sequence is CASSLDRGRKEAFF. In DNA, the CDR3 is TGTGCCAGCAGCTTGGACAGGGGGCGGAAAGAAGCTTTCTTT.

The chain carries TRBV19 and TRBJ2-2; 8 bases align to TRBD1. V lost 7 bases, J lost 2 bases, and 12 bases stayed unmatched. The CDR3 spans 17 residues. Germline V lookup: CDR1 LNHDA, CDR2 SQIVND (reference sequence). Here the CDR3 reads CASKGGNRGANTGELFF. CDR3 sequence (DNA): TGTGCCAGTAAAGGGGGAAACAGGGGGGCCAACACCGGGGAGCTGTTTTTT.

The V call is TRBV5-8, the J call TRBJ1-1, with a tentative D call TRBD1 (5 bases). The CDR3 has 13 amino acids. Looked up from germline, CDR1 is SGHTS and CDR2 is YDEGEE. Trimming cost V 0 bases and J 5 bases, with 8 bases left between them. The DNA for the CDR3 is TGTGCCAGCAGCTTGGGGGGGGGAACTGAAGCTTTCTTT. This encodes CASSLGGGTEAFF. Supplemented by reference TRBV5-8 and TRBJ1-1, the full variable domain reads EAGVTQSPTHLIKTRGQQATLRCSPISGHTSVYWYQQALGLGLQFLLWYDEGEERNRGNFPPRFSGRQFPNYSSELNVNALELEDSALYLCASSLGGGTEAFFGQGTRLTVV.

This clone was observed once. The genes are TRBV19 and TRBJ1-2, with D tentatively TRBD1 (5 bases). The CDR3 length is 13 residues. Germline V CDR1 and CDR2: LNHDA, SQIVND (reference sequence). V shed 3 bases and J shed 3 bases, with 8 bases lying between them. CDR3 protein: CASSIVTDYGYTF. In DNA, the CDR3 is TGTGCCAGTAGTATCGTGACAGACTATGGCTACACCTTC. Supplemented by reference TRBV19 and TRBJ1-2, the full variable domain reads DGGITQSPKYLFRKEGQNVTLSCEQNLNHDAMYWYRQDPGQGLRLIYYSQIVNDFQKGDIAEGYSVSREKKESFPLTVTSAQKNPTAFYLCASSIVTDYGYTFGSGTRLTVV.

The V gene is TRBV4-3, the J gene TRBJ2-2; 11 nucleotides line up with TRBD2. The CDR3 loop spans 17 amino acids. After removal of 1 base from V and 6 bases from J, the junction contained 7 bases not matched to a gene. Per germline, CDR1 LGHNA and CDR2 YSLEER. CDR3 nucleotides: TGCGCCAGCAGCCAAGGAACTAGCGGGGGAAAATCCGGGGAGCTGTTTTTT. Its protein is CASSQGTSGGKSGELFF.

The rearrangement uses TRBV2 and TRBJ2-7; 10 nucleotides align to TRBD1. With 1 base clipped from V and 3 bases from J, the junction kept 3 bases outside the gene matches. From germline, CDR1 is SNHLY and CDR2 FYNNEI. The CDR3 extends over 15 amino acids. The CDR3 DNA reads TGTGCCAGCAGTGAAGGGACAGGGGGGAGCTACGAGCAGTACTTC. Its protein is CASSEGTGGSYEQYF.

The J gene is TRBJ2-7, the V gene TRBV14, with a tentative D call TRBD1 (5 bases). Germline V gene data show CDR1 as SGHDN and CDR2 as FVKESK. Trimming cost V 1 base and J 1 base, with 14 bases left between them. CDR3 length equals 16 residues. The CDR3: CASSQGGQGSSYEQYF. The CDR3 DNA follows: TGTGCCAGCAGCCAAGGGGGTCAGGGCTCATCCTACGAGCAGTACTTC.

The genes are TRBV29-1 and TRBJ2-3, with 11 bases identical to TRBD2. V lost 2 bases to trimming and J lost 6 bases; unmatched junction nucleotides: 7. The CDR3 sequence is 15 residues long. The germline CDR1 and CDR2 sequences are SQVTM and ANQGSEA. The CDR3 DNA sequence: TGCAGCGTTGAATGGGCTAGCGGGGGGCCGGATACGCAGTATTTT. It translates to CSVEWASGGPDTQYF.

The CDR3 region is CASRFDNYNEQFF. The CDR3 nucleotides are TGTGCCAGCAGATTTGACAACTACAATGAGCAGTTCTTC. This rearrangement joins TRBV11-2 to TRBJ2-1; D not resolved. From germline, CDR1 is SGHAT and CDR2 FQNNGV. V dropped 6 bases and J dropped 3 bases, with 9 bases sitting between them. The CDR3 totals 13 residues.

The J gene is TRBJ2-1, the V gene TRBV5-6; D might be TRBD1 (6 bases). The CDR3 totals 16 residues. CDR1 and CDR2 from the germline V gene are SGHDT and YYEEEE. Between the trimmed V and J ends, which lost 3 bases and 8 bases, there was a span of 21 bases. The CDR3 bases are TGTGCCAGCAGCTGGGACATAGGACAAATACAATATGAGCAGTTCTTC. Amino acids: CASSWDIGQIQYEQFF.

This clone was seen a handful of times. DNA of the CDR3: TGTGCCTGGAGAGAGTCTAGCGGGCCCTACAATGAGCAGTTCTTC. This gives the protein CAWRESSGPYNEQFF. The J gene is TRBJ2-1, the V gene TRBV30, with TRBD2 identical over 8 bases. The CDR3 contains 15 residues. The V gene end was trimmed by 3 bases and the J gene end by 2 bases; junction bases not matched to a gene: 6. Germline CDR1 reads GTSNPN; CDR2 reads SVGIG (reference sequence).

The rearrangement uses TRBV5-6 and TRBJ2-7; 9 bases agree with TRBD1. This CDR3 has 14 residues. V gave up 3 bases and J gave up 1 base; unmatched junction bases: 2. CDR1 and CDR2 (germline): SGHDT, YYEEEE. CDR3 amino acids: CASSWGQGSYEQYF. The CDR3 nucleotides read TGTGCCAGCAGCTGGGGACAGGGTTCCTACGAGCAGTACTTC. Supplemented by reference TRBV5-6 and TRBJ2-7, the full variable domain reads DAGVTQSPTHLIKTRGQQVTLRCSPKSGHDTVSWYQQALGQGPQFIFQYYEEEERQRGNFPDRFSGHQFPNYSSELNVNALLLGDSALYLCASSWGQGSYEQYFGPGTRLTVT.

The table lists this clone with a few counts. This chain links TRBV7-2 with TRBJ1-1; TRBD1 matches at 8 bases. This CDR3 region has 16 residues. Germline V gives CDR1 SGHTA, CDR2 FQGNSA. V dropped 0 bases and J dropped 7; count of bases not matched to a gene: 10. CDR3 nucleotide sequence: TGTGCCAGCAGCTTAGCGACTTCAGGGGGCATAGGTGAAGCTTTCTTT. Translation gives CASSLATSGGIGEAFF. The whole variable domain, filled in from reference TRBV7-2 and TRBJ1-1, reads GAGVSQSPSNKVTEKGKDVELRCDPISGHTALYWYRQSLGQGLEFLIYFQGNSAPDKSGLPSDRFSAERTGGSVSTLTIQRTQQEDSAVYLCASSLATSGGIGEAFFGQGTRLTVV.

The chain has TRBV27 and TRBJ2-1; D gene unclear. This CDR3 region has 15 residues. V dropped 4 bases and J dropped 5 bases, with 15 bases sitting between them. CDR1 and CDR2 from the germline V gene are MNHEY and SMNVEV (reference sequence). CDR3 sequence (DNA): TGTGCCAGCAGTTATCTCCTAGATAATCACAATGAGCAGTTCTTC. Amino acids: CASSYLLDNHNEQFF.

The chain employs TRBV2 and TRBJ2-2; possible D gene TRBD1, 5 bases. V was shortened by 3 bases and J by 0 bases, with 20 bases between the two germline ends. CDR3 length: 19 residues. Germline loops: CDR1 SNHLY, CDR2 FYNNEI. The chain's CDR3 is CASSEPDTGRIANTGELFF. The CDR3 DNA is TGTGCCAGCAGTGAGCCGGACACCGGGCGGATTGCGAACACCGGGGAGCTGTTTTTT.